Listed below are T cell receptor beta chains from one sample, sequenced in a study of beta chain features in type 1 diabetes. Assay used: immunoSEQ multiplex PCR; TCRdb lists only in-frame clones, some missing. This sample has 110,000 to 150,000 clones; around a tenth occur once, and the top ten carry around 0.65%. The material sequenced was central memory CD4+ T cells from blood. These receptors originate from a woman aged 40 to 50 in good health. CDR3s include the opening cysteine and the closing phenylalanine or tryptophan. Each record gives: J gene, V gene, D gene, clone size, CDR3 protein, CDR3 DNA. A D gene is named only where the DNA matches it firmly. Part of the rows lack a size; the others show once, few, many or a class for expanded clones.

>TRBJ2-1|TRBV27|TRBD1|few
CASTKTGGREQFF
TGTGCCAGCACCAAGACAGGGGGCAGGGAGCAGTTCTTC
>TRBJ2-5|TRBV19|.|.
CASSIQGQYQETQYF
TGTGCCAGTAGTATCCAGGGCCAGTACCAAGAGACCCAGTACTTC
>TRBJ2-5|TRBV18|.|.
CASSPAIGEGQETQYF
TGTGCCAGCTCACCCGCGATTGGAGAGGGCCAAGAGACCCAGTACTTC
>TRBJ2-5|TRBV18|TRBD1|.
CASSPRQGRSETQYF
TGTGCCAGCTCACCAAGACAGGGGCGTTCAGAGACCCAGTACTTC
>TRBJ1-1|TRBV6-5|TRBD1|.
CASSQDRGEAFF
TGTGCCAGCAGTCAAGACAGGGGCGAAGCTTTCTTT
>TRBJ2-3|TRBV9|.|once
CASSVGGQVTDTQYF
TGTGCCAGCAGCGTCGGCGGGCAGGTAACAGATACGCAGTATTTT
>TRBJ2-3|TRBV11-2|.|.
CASSFDMITDTQYF
TGTGCCAGCAGCTTCGACATGATAACAGATACGCAGTATTTT
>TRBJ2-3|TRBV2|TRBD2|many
CASSESGSVAYF
TGTGCCAGCAGTGAGAGCGGGAGCGTGGCGTATTTT
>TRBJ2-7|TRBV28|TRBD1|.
CASSSGQGLDEQYF
TGTGCCAGCAGTTCGGGACAGGGTCTAGACGAGCAGTACTTC
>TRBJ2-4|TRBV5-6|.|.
CASSSTTRTGWNIQYF
TGTGCCAGCAGCTCTACGACTCGAACGGGGTGGAACATTCAGTACTTC
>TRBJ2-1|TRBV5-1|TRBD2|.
CASRVSGGAVNEQFF
TGCGCCAGCAGAGTTAGCGGGGGGGCCGTCAATGAGCAGTTCTTC
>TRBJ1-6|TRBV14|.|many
CASSQGGQFPLHF
TGTGCCAGCAGCCAAGGGGGGCAATTCCCCCTCCACTTT
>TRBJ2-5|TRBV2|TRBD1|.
CASVTGGETQYF
TGTGCCAGCGTGACAGGGGGAGAGACCCAGTACTTC
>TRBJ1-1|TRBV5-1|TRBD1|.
CASSPLQGMRLAFF
TGCGCCAGCAGCCCCCTACAGGGGATGAGATTAGCTTTCTTT
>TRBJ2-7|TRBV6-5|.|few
CASSLGARSYEQYF
TGTGCCAGCAGCCTAGGGGCCCGATCCTACGAGCAGTACTTC
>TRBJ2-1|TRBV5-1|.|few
CASSPGSGGYYNEQFF
TGCGCCAGCAGCCCCGGTTCCGGAGGGTACTACAATGAGCAGTTCTTC
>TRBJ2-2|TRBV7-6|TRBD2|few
CASRPPSGGDTGELFF
TGTGCCAGCAGACCTCCTAGCGGGGGTGACACCGGGGAGCTGTTTTTT
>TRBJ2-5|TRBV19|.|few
CASTSGGDLRKTQYF
.
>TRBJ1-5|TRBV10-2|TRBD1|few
CASSFGTGTTQHF
TGCGCCAGCAGTTTCGGGACAGGGACCACCCAGCATTTT
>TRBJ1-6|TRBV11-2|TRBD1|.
CASSSPTGQGSPLHF
TGTGCCAGCAGCTCCCCGACGGGACAGGGTTCACCCCTCCACTTT
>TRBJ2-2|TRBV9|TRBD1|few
CASSGTGYYTGELFF
TGTGCCAGCAGCGGGACAGGGTATTATACCGGGGAGCTGTTTTTT
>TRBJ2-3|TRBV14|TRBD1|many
CASSRQGAGDTQYF
TGTGCCAGCAGCCGACAGGGGGCGGGAGATACGCAGTATTTT
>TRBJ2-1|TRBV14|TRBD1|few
CASSRRTGGSVNEQFF
TGTGCCAGCAGCCGCCGGACAGGGGGAAGTGTCAATGAGCAGTTCTTC
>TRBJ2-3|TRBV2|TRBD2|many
CASKELAGTTDTQYF
TGTGCCAGCAAGGAACTAGCGGGGACAACAGATACGCAGTATTTT
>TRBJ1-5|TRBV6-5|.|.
CASSKGGNQPQHF
TGTGCCAGCAGTAAAGGCGGGAATCAGCCCCAGCATTTT
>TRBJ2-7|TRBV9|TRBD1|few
CASSPYRDRDYEQYF
TGTGCCAGTAGCCCTTACCGGGACAGGGACTACGAGCAGTACTTC
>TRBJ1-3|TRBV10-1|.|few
CASSDSLLSGNTIYF
TGCGCCAGCAGCGACAGCTTGCTCTCTGGAAACACCATATATTTT
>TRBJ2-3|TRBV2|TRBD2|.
CASSVGGGSTDTQYF
TGTGCCAGCAGTGTCGGCGGGGGATCCACAGATACGCAGTATTTT
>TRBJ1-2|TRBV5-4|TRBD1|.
CASSFSGQGASRRGYTF
TGTGCCAGCAGCTTTTCCGGACAGGGGGCTTCTCGCCGTGGCTACACCTTC
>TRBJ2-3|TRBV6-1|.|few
CAITGGGLPDTQYF
TGTGCCATCACGGGCGGAGGCCTCCCAGATACGCAGTATTTT
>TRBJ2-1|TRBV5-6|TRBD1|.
CASSTSGGNEQFF
TGTGCCAGCAGCACATCAGGGGGCAATGAGCAGTTCTTC
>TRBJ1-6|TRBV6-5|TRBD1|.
CASSGSDRFGSPLHF
TGTGCCAGCAGCGGGTCGGACAGGTTTGGATCACCCCTCCACTTT
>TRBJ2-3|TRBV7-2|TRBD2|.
CASSGRDYSYF
TGTGCCAGCAGCGGCCGGGACTACTCCTATTTT
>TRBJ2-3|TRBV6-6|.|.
CASRGGELGHTQYF
TGTGCCAGCAGGGGCGGCGAATTGGGGCATACGCAGTATTTT
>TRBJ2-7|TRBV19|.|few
CASSIQGQGYEQYF
TGTGCCAGTAGTATTCAGGGACAAGGCTACGAGCAGTACTTC
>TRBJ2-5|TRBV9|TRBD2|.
CASSHRLAGGRETQYF
TGTGCCAGCAGCCATCGACTAGCGGGGGGGCGGGAGACCCAGTACTTC
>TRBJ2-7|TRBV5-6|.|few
CASSLVDEQYF
TGTGCCAGCAGCTTGGTCGACGAGCAGTACTTC
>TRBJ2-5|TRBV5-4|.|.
CASSLAGQGPQETQYF
TGTGCCAGCAGCTTGGCAGGGCAGGGGCCCCAAGAGACCCAGTACTTC
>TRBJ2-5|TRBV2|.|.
CASSGDTQETQYF
TGTGCCAGCAGTGGGGACACGCAAGAGACCCAGTACTTC
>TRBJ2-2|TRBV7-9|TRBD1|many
CASSPSRTGTGELFF
TGTGCCAGCAGCCCATCGCGGACAGGAACCGGGGAGCTGTTTTTT
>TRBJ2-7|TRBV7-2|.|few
CASRYSGESSYEQYF
TGTGCCAGCAGATATAGCGGAGAAAGCTCCTACGAGCAGTACTTC
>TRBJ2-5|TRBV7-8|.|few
CASSLGEETQYF
TGTGCCAGCAGCTTAGGAGAAGAGACCCAGTACTTC
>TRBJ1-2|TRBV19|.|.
CASSMGGDYTF
TGTGCCAGTAGTATGGGCGGGGACTACACCTTC
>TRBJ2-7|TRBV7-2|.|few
CASSLDLRGEQYF
TGTGCCAGCAGCTTAGATCTCCGGGGCGAGCAGTACTTC
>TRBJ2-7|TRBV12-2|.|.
CASRLARRESYEQYF
TGTGCAAGTCGCTTAGCGAGAAGGGAGTCCTACGAGCAGTACTTC
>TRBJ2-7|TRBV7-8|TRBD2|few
CASSLALAGVSGGEQYF
TGTGCCAGCAGCTTAGCGTTAGCGGGGGTTTCGGGTGGCGAGCAGTACTTC
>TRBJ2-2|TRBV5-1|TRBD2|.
CASSLAGNTGELFF
TGCGCCAGCAGCTTAGCGGGAAACACCGGGGAGCTGTTTTTT
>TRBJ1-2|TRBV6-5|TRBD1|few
CASRTTGVNGYTF
TGTGCCAGCAGGACGACAGGGGTTAATGGCTACACCTTC
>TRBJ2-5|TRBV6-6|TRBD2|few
CASSQTSGQTQYF
TGTGCCAGCAGTCAAACTAGCGGGCAGACCCAGTACTTC
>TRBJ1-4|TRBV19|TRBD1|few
CASTTGERRTNEKLFF
TGTGCCAGTACCACAGGGGAGCGCAGGACTAATGAAAAACTGTTTTTT
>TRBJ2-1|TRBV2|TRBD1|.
CASSEDRASYNEQFF
TGTGCCAGCAGTGAGGACAGGGCTTCCTACAATGAGCAGTTCTTC
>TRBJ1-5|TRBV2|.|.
CASGMDINQPQHF
TGTGCCAGCGGGATGGACATCAATCAGCCCCAGCATTTT
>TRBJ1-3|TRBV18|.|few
CASSPTQGRGNTIYF
TGTGCCAGCTCACCAACTCAGGGTCGCGGAAACACCATATATTTT
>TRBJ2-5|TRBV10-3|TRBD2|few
CAISGGGRETQYF
TGTGCCATCAGCGGCGGGGGGCGAGAGACCCAGTACTTC
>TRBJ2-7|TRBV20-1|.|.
CSAFYYEQYF
TGCAGTGCATTTTACTACGAGCAGTACTTC
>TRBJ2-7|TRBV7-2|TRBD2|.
CASVPRGGSYEQYF
TGTGCCAGCGTCCCTCGCGGGGGGTCCTACGAGCAGTACTTC
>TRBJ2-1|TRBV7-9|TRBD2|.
CASSSRTSGGLDEQFF
TGTGCCAGCAGCTCGCGGACTAGCGGGGGGTTGGATGAGCAGTTCTTC
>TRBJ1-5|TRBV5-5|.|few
CASSRRNSNQPQHF
TGTGCCAGCTCGCGGAGGAATAGCAATCAGCCCCAGCATTTT
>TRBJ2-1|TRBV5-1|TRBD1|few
CASKRPGGTYNEQFF
TGCGCCAGCAAAAGGCCAGGGGGCACCTACAATGAGCAGTTCTTC